The 31 T cell receptor beta chains reported below all come from one sample, sequenced in a study of shared clonotypes between healthy human individuals. Produced via immunoSEQ multiplex PCR; TCRdb's table is partial and in-frame only. The sample lists 1 million to 1.3 million clones, 75% to 85% occurring once. The sample was memory CD4+ T cells from PBMCs. Stated subset: CD45RA-negative fraction. The receptors were sampled from a man aged 18 to 29 in good health. Some clones in this sample may be carry-over from other donors' samples.

The chain joins TRBV5-1 to TRBJ2-7; maybe TRBD1 (6 bases). The CDR3 extends over 15 amino acids. Germline V lookup: CDR1 SGHRS, CDR2 YFSETQ. V gave up 4 bases and J gave up 2 bases, with 16 bases separating them. The CDR3 region has the DNA TGCGCCAGCAGCCAGGTTCCCAGGGGCCCCTACGAGCAGTACTTC. It specifies CASSQVPRGPYEQYF.

The chain links TRBV6-5 to TRBJ2-7; D unresolved. The CDR3 runs 14 residues. V was pared by 6 bases and J by 2 bases, with 14 bases between. Germline V gives CDR1 MNHEY, CDR2 SVGAGI. CDR3: CASSTRTGTYEQYF. CDR3 DNA: TGTGCCAGCAGCACACGCACCGGTACCTACGAGCAGTACTTC.

This clone was seen just once. The CDR3 region is CASSLRQGRNEQFF. CDR3 DNA: TGTGCCAGCAGTTTACGGCAGGGTCGCAATGAGCAGTTCTTC. The V call is TRBV28, the J call TRBJ2-1; weak D call: TRBD1 (5 bases). This CDR3 spans 14 amino acids. Trimming removed 2 bases at V and 6 bases at J, with 11 bases between. Germline V gene lookup returns CDR1 MDHEN and CDR2 SYDVKM.

This chain uses TRBV7-2 with TRBJ1-5; no clear D. V was trimmed by 1 base and J by 3 bases, leaving 7 bases between them. The CDR3 consists of 14 residues. The germline CDR1 and CDR2 sequences are SGHTA and FQGNSA. DNA of the CDR3: TGTGCCAGCAGCTTAGGGTGGTTCAATCAGCCCCAGCATTTT. Translated, it gives CASSLGWFNQPQHF.

This chain uses TRBV7-2 with TRBJ2-1; D is uncertain. V dropped 5 bases and J dropped 7 bases, with 12 bases sitting between them. CDR3 length: 13 amino acids. Per germline, CDR1 SGHTA and CDR2 FQGNSA. Here the CDR3 reads CASSLNSPNEQFF. Written as DNA, the CDR3 is TGTGCCAGCAGCCTTAACTCCCCGAATGAGCAGTTCTTC.

The gene calls are TRBV5-1 and TRBJ2-2; 12 nucleotides line up with TRBD2. Looked up from germline, CDR1 is SGHRS and CDR2 is YFSETQ. This CDR3 contains 16 residues. V dropped 3 bases and J dropped 4; count of bases not matched to a gene: 4. The CDR3 sequence is CASSSSGRATTGELFF. DNA for the CDR3: TGCGCCAGCAGCTCTAGCGGGAGGGCTACCACCGGGGAGCTGTTTTTT.

In DNA, the CDR3 is TGTGCCAGCTCACTCGGGACAGCGAAGGGGAGACCGTCAGGGAGATCATACGAGCAGTACTTC. Its protein is CASSLGTAKGRPSGRSYEQYF. V usage is TRBV18 and J usage is TRBJ2-7, with 7 bases that match TRBD1. The CDR3 sequence is 21 residues long. The V segment lost 4 bases and the J segment 4 bases; nucleotides outside the gene matches: 28. Germline CDR1 is KGHSH and CDR2 is LQKENI.

This clone has just a few counts. This chain uses TRBV7-3 with TRBJ2-7; tentative D call: TRBD2 (5 bases). Looked up from germline, CDR1 is SGHTA and CDR2 is FQGTGA. V was trimmed by 4 bases and J by 2 bases, leaving 18 bases between them. The CDR3 consists of 16 residues. DNA for the CDR3: TGTGCCAGCAGCTCCCGCCAGCGGACGTTGGCCTACGAGCAGTACTTC. This codes for CASSSRQRTLAYEQYF.

This clone has only a few counts. V gene TRBV13 combines with J gene TRBJ1-1, with D possibly being TRBD1 (5 bases). Germline CDR1 reads PRHDT; CDR2 reads FYEKMQ (reference sequence). CDR3 length equals 14 residues. The V end was cut by 3 bases, the J end by 2 bases, with 10 bases between. CDR3: CASSLTRVNTEAFF. In DNA form, the CDR3 reads TGTGCCAGCAGCTTGACCAGGGTTAACACTGAAGCTTTCTTT.

V is TRBV18 and J is TRBJ2-2; D call uncertain. The V end lost 3 bases, the J end lost 2 bases, and 10 bases lay between the germline ends. CDR1 and CDR2 from the germline V gene are KGHSH and LQKENI. This CDR3 comprises 15 residues. The CDR3 region is CASSPTLTNTGELFF. The CDR3 coding sequence is TGTGCCAGCTCACCGACGTTGACTAACACCGGGGAGCTGTTTTTT.

The rearrangement links TRBV6-6 to TRBJ1-2, with 8 bases fitting TRBD1. V dropped 7 bases and J dropped 2; count of bases not matched to a gene: 6. This CDR3 is 14 amino acids long. Germline V lookup: CDR1 MNHNY, CDR2 SVGAGI (reference sequence). CDR3 in DNA: TGTGCCAGCACCAAGCAGGGGGCAAACTATGGCTACACCTTC. Protein sequence: CASTKQGANYGYTF.

Many counts were recorded for this clone. V is TRBV9 and J is TRBJ2-3, with 8 bases lining up with TRBD1. V was clipped by 1 base and J by 2 bases; unmatched bases: 6. Germline CDR1 and CDR2: SGDLS and YYNGEE. The CDR3 is made up of 16 amino acids. The CDR3 bases are TGTGCCAGCAGCGTACAGGGGGCGGACGACACAGATACGCAGTATTTT. It yields the protein CASSVQGADDTDTQYF.

CDR3 nucleotides: TGCGCCAGCAGCTACCTAGCGGGAGGTACAAATGAGCAGTTCTTC. It is translated as CASSYLAGGTNEQFF. This rearrangement joins TRBV5-1 to TRBJ2-1, with TRBD2 matching 11 bases. Germline assignment: CDR1 SGHRS and CDR2 YFSETQ. The CDR3 loop spans 15 amino acids. The V and J ends lost 3 bases and 7 bases, in that order; junction bases with no gene match: 6.

In DNA, the CDR3 is TGTGCCAGCAGTTCCGTACAGACGGGCGCGGGCTACACCTTC. Its protein is CASSSVQTGAGYTF. The rearrangement uses TRBV27 and TRBJ1-2; D gene uncertain. Germline V gene data show CDR1 as MNHEY and CDR2 as SMNVEV (reference sequence). The CDR3 has 14 residues. Trimming took 4 bases from V and 8 from J, leaving 17 bases between them.

This chain joins TRBV5-6 and TRBJ2-1, with 8 bases fitting TRBD2. The CDR3 loop spans 16 amino acids. Germline lookup yields CDR1 SGHDT and CDR2 YYEEEE. Losses at the gene ends were 0 bases for V and 4 bases for J; bases not matched to a gene: 6. The CDR3 loop reads CASSLEAGGQYNEQFF. The DNA for the CDR3 is TGTGCCAGCAGCTTGGAGGCGGGAGGACAATACAATGAGCAGTTCTTC.

This clone was found a few times. The chain links TRBV18 to TRBJ1-1; D is possibly TRBD1 (5 bases). The CDR3 has 14 amino acids. Germline CDR1 KGHSH, CDR2 LQKENI. The V and J ends lost 2 bases and 5 bases respectively, with 12 bases between them. CDR3 in DNA: TGTGCCAGCTCACCAGTAGCAGGGAAGACTGAAGCTTTCTTT. This gives the protein CASSPVAGKTEAFF. Full variable domain (missing parts from reference TRBV18 and TRBJ1-1): NAGVMQNPRHLVRRRGQEARLRCSPMKGHSHVYWYRQLPEEGLKFMVYLQKENIIDESGMPKERFSAEFPKEGPSILRIQQVVRGDSAAYFCASSPVAGKTEAFFGQGTRLTVV.

The J gene is TRBJ1-5, the V gene TRBV6-1; a possible D gene is TRBD1 (6 bases). CDR1 and CDR2 from the germline V gene are MNHNS and SASEGT. CDR3 length equals 16 residues. Between the trimmed V and J ends, which lost 3 bases and 0 bases, there was a span of 12 bases. As DNA, the CDR3 is TGTGCCAGCAGTGACGGGGGCCTTTTTAGCAATCAGCCCCAGCATTTT. Its translation: CASSDGGLFSNQPQHF.

Written as DNA, the CDR3 is TGCGCCAGCAGCTTGAGGCCAGGGAGCACAGATACGCAGTATTTT. Its translation is CASSLRPGSTDTQYF. This rearrangement joins TRBV5-1 to TRBJ2-3, with a weak D call TRBD1 (5 bases). The V gene's germline CDR1 is SGHRS and CDR2 YFSETQ. The CDR3 runs 15 residues. V gave up 1 base and J gave up 0 bases, with 9 bases separating them.

This clone was detected once. V is TRBV15 and J is TRBJ2-3; 13 bases line up with TRBD2. The length of the CDR3 is 16 residues. CDR1 is LNHNV and CDR2 is YYDKDF in the germline V gene (reference sequence). J lost 3 bases, V lost 8 bases, and 8 bases had no gene match. DNA of the CDR3: TGTGCCACCTCGGGACTAGCGGGACGGGTTACAGATACGCAGTATTTT. Translation: CATSGLAGRVTDTQYF. Together with reference TRBV15 and TRBJ2-3, the CDR3 gives the full variable domain: DAMVIQNPRYQVTQFGKPVTLSCSQTLNHNVMYWYQQKSSQAPKLLFHYYDKDFNNEADTPDNFQSRRPNTSFCFLDIRSPGLGDTAMYLCATSGLAGRVTDTQYFGPGTRLTVL.

This clone was seen once. The V and J genes are TRBV15 and TRBJ2-2, with 7 bases matching TRBD2. Germline lookup yields CDR1 LNHNV and CDR2 YYDKDF (reference sequence). This CDR3 has 15 residues. With 3 bases clipped from V and 4 bases from J, the junction kept 5 bases outside the gene matches. CDR3 residues: CATSRTSHRTGELFF. CDR3 in DNA: TGTGCCACCAGCAGGACTAGCCACCGCACCGGGGAGCTGTTTTTT.

CDR3 DNA sequence: TGTGCCAGCAGTGCTTTCGGGACAGGGAACGGAAAACTGTTTTTT. Its protein product is CASSAFGTGNGKLFF. The gene calls are TRBV6-1 and TRBJ1-4, with TRBD1 matching over 9 bases. Trimming cost V 4 bases and J 10 bases; bases outside gene matches: 10. Germline V gene lookup returns CDR1 MNHNS and CDR2 SASEGT. There are 15 residues in the CDR3.

The chain links TRBV29-1 to TRBJ1-2; 7 bases align to TRBD1. The CDR3 is made up of 12 amino acids. Per germline, CDR1 SQVTM and CDR2 ANQGSEA. Unmatched junction bases numbered 9, after V lost 5 bases and J lost 9 bases. For the CDR3, the DNA is TGCAGCGTTCAGGGGGATGTCGATAGCTACACCTTC. Residues: CSVQGDVDSYTF. The full variable domain, with the rest looked up from reference TRBV29-1 and TRBJ1-2, is SAVISQKPSRDICQRGTSLTIQCQVDSQVTMMFWYRQQPGQSLTLIATANQGSEATYESGFVIDKFPISRPNLTFSTLTVSNMSPEDSSIYLCSVQGDVDSYTFGSGTRLTVV.

This clone was seen a handful of times. V usage is TRBV5-1 and J usage is TRBJ1-1, with a tentative D call TRBD1 (5 bases). The CDR3 spans 15 residues. Trimming removed 6 bases at V and 1 base at J, with 16 bases between. Germline loops: CDR1 SGHRS, CDR2 YFSETQ. Written as DNA, the CDR3 is TGCGCCAGCACCCTGCAAATGGGGCCGAACACTGAAGCTTTCTTT. It specifies CASTLQMGPNTEAFF. The whole variable domain, remainder taken from reference TRBV5-1 and TRBJ1-1, is KAGVTQTPRYLIKTRGQQVTLSCSPISGHRSVSWYQQTPGQGLQFLFEYFSETQRNKGNFPGRFSGRQFSNSRSEMNVSTLELGDSALYLCASTLQMGPNTEAFFGQGTRLTVV.

This chain joins TRBV11-2 and TRBJ1-3; TRBD1 agrees at 7 bases. Per the germline V gene, CDR1 is SGHAT and CDR2 is FQNNGV. The length of the CDR3 is 14 residues. After removal of 5 bases from V and 2 bases from J, the junction contained 3 bases not matched to a gene. Written as DNA, the CDR3 is TGTGCCAGCAGCCCGACAGGGACTGGAAACACCATATATTTT. Amino acid sequence: CASSPTGTGNTIYF.

The chain links TRBV7-2 to TRBJ1-4; D may be TRBD1 (5 bases). This CDR3 has 15 amino acids. Germline V gives CDR1 SGHTA, CDR2 FQGNSA. The ends were cut back, 1 base at V and 3 bases at J, with 9 bases in the middle. The CDR3 DNA follows: TGTGCCAGCAGCTTAGACGGGACGGCTAATGAAAAACTGTTTTTT. As protein: CASSLDGTANEKLFF.

The J gene is TRBJ1-1, the V gene TRBV21-1. TRBV21-1 has pseudogene status. CDR3 length equals 11 residues. The CDR3 DNA sequence: TGTGCCAGCAGCAAAGTCACTGAAGCTTTCTTT. Its protein product is CASSKVTEAFF.

This chain joins TRBV23-1 and TRBJ2-2, with 9 bases identical to TRBD2. TRBV23-1 is recorded as an ORF, its role being uncertain. With 0 bases clipped from V and 3 bases from J, the junction kept 5 bases outside the gene matches. The CDR3 extends over 17 amino acids. The CDR3 spells CASSQSFEREDTGELFF. The DNA of the CDR3 is TGCGCCAGCAGTCAATCGTTTGAGCGGGAGGACACCGGGGAGCTGTTTTTT.

As for this clone: Other DNA sequences of this sample code for an identical CDR3. This sequence joins TRBV7-2 and TRBJ1-1, with D possibly being TRBD1 (5 bases). V lost 5 bases to trimming and J lost 8 bases, with 9 bases between them. The CDR3 has 11 residues. Germline CDR1 is SGHTA and CDR2 is FQGNSA. The CDR3 reads CASSLRTEAFF. CDR3 bases: TGTGCCAGCAGCCTTCGGACAGAAGCTTTCTTT.

This clone was found many times. This chain links TRBV6-5 with TRBJ1-5, with D maybe TRBD1 (6 bases). Germline loops: CDR1 MNHEY, CDR2 SVGAGI. Trimming cost V 5 bases and J 7 bases, with 15 bases left between them. This CDR3 region has 14 residues. The CDR3, as DNA: TGTGCCAGCAGTGCGGGGGCCCGCATCCAGCCCCAGCATTTT. Encoded protein: CASSAGARIQPQHF.

The chain uses TRBV19 and TRBJ1-4; D call uncertain. V lost 5 bases, J lost 3 bases, and 13 bases lay in between. CDR3 length equals 15 residues. Germline CDR1 and CDR2: LNHDA and SQIVND (reference sequence). CDR3 loop: CASSLRGIPNEKLFF. CDR3 nucleotides: TGTGCCAGTAGTCTACGAGGGATACCTAATGAAAAACTGTTTTTT.

This chain uses TRBV25-1 with TRBJ1-2, with D maybe TRBD1 (5 bases). The CDR3 loop spans 12 amino acids. Trimming pared 3 bases from V and 8 bases from J, leaving 10 bases between. Germline loops: CDR1 MGHDK, CDR2 SYGVNS. CDR3 region: CASSEAGKGYTF. CDR3 DNA: TGTGCCAGCAGTGAGGCAGGGAAGGGCTACACCTTC.